The 8 T cell receptor beta chains given below trace back to one sample, sequenced in a study of Ad26.COV2.S vaccination and SARS-CoV-2 variants. Treatment described: around 19 received Ad26.COV2.S at low or high dose, single or two shots; 5 received placebo; per-sample allocation not given. Samples came from day 63 after the first vaccine or placebo injection. Repertoires were generated with immunoSEQ multiplex PCR, while TCRdb's copy carries only in-frame clones and drops some. The sample yields 300,000 to 500,000 clones, about 85% seen once. This specimen was peripheral blood, taken in a trial of Ad26.COV2.S vaccine versus placebo. The receptors originated from a person between 18 and 59 years old who received the Ad26.COV2.S COVID-19 vaccine or a placebo.

The J gene is TRBJ2-6, the V gene TRBV5-4; no firm D call. CDR3 length: 16 residues. Germline V CDR1 and CDR2: SGHNT, YYREEE (reference sequence). V was clipped by 1 base and J by 0 bases, with 8 bases between them. CDR3 amino acids: CASSLSIFSGANVLTF. The CDR3 bases are TGTGCCAGCAGCTTGAGTATCTTCTCTGGGGCCAACGTCCTGACTTTC.

The rearrangement uses TRBV5-1 and TRBJ2-3; TRBD1 matches 10 bases. The germline V gene encodes CDR1 SGHRS and CDR2 YFSETQ. The trim removed 3 bases at V and 4 bases at J, leaving 8 bases unmatched. CDR3 length equals 16 residues. This CDR3 reads CASSSPGTGVADTQYF. The CDR3 DNA is TGCGCCAGCAGCTCACCGGGGACAGGGGTGGCAGATACGCAGTATTTT.

The chain uses TRBV11-2 and TRBJ2-7; no clear D. The CDR3 consists of 15 residues. Germline V gene sequence: CDR1 SGHAT, CDR2 FQNNGV. The V end was cut by 2 bases, the J end by 6 bases, with 17 bases between. The CDR3 protein is CASSLRTQISGEQYF. The CDR3 bases are TGTGCCAGCAGCTTAAGGACCCAAATTTCAGGCGAGCAGTACTTC.

The genes are TRBV20-1 and TRBJ2-5, with 10 bases lining up with TRBD1. Germline V gene sequence: CDR1 DFQATT, CDR2 SNEGSKA (reference sequence). With 3 bases clipped from V and 6 bases from J, the junction kept 7 bases outside the gene matches. This CDR3 comprises 14 residues. CDR3 region: CSASPGTGVKTQYF. CDR3 in DNA: TGCAGTGCTAGTCCCGGGACAGGGGTAAAGACCCAGTACTTC.

This clone was counted a single time. This chain uses TRBV7-2 with TRBJ1-1, with D possibly being TRBD1 (6 bases). Trimming cost V 3 bases and J 6 bases, with 11 bases left between them. Germline CDR1 reads SGHTA; CDR2 reads FQGNSA. The CDR3 length is 13 residues. This chain's CDR3 is CASSFWGASEAFF. The DNA of the CDR3 is TGTGCCAGCAGCTTTTGGGGGGCTTCTGAAGCTTTCTTT.

This clone was found once. The genes are TRBV5-1 and TRBJ2-1, with 12 bases that match TRBD1. V gave up 2 bases and J gave up 9 bases; unmatched junction bases: 9. The CDR3 has 16 amino acids. Germline V gives CDR1 SGHRS, CDR2 YFSETQ. CDR3 nucleotides: TGCGCCAGCAGCTTACACAGGGACAGGGGGCGCGTTGAGCAGTTCTTC. Amino acids: CASSLHRDRGRVEQFF.

The chain uses TRBV6-6 and TRBJ1-1; 7 bases match TRBD1. V shed 6 bases, J shed 1 base, and the junction held 5 bases outside the gene matches. CDR1 MNHNY and CDR2 SVGAGI come from the germline V gene (reference sequence). The CDR3 spans 14 residues. The CDR3 DNA follows: TGTGCCAGCAGCCCTGACAGGGCGAACACTGAAGCTTTCTTT. Its translation is CASSPDRANTEAFF.

The chain joins TRBV7-9 to TRBJ2-7; TRBD2 matches at 8 bases. V gave up 2 bases and J gave up 5 bases; unmatched junction bases: 5. The CDR3 consists of 14 residues. Germline CDR1 reads SEHNR; CDR2 reads FQNEAQ (reference sequence). In DNA form, the CDR3 reads TGTGCCAGCAGCTTATTGGCGGGAGGCGACGAGCAGTACTTC. It translates to CASSLLAGGDEQYF.